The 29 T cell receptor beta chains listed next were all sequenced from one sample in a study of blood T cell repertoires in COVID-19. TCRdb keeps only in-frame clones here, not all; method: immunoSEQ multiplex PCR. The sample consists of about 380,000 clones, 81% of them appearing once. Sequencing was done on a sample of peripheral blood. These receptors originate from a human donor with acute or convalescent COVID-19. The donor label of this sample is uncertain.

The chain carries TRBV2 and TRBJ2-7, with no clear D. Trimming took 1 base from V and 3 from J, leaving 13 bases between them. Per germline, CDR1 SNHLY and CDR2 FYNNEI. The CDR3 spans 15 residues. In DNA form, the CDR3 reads TGTGCCAGCAGTGAAGAGGCCAGGCGATACTACGAGCAGTACTTC. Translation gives CASSEEARRYYEQYF.

The CDR3 DNA sequence: TGTGCCATCAAGCTGGACAGGGGTAAGACCCAGTACTTC. Translating gives CAIKLDRGKTQYF. The chain recombines TRBV10-3 with TRBJ2-5, with TRBD1 matching over 9 bases. The ends lost 7 bases at V and 6 bases at J; junction bases unmatched: 6. This CDR3 is built from 13 residues. In germline, CDR1 is ENHRY, CDR2 SYGVKD.

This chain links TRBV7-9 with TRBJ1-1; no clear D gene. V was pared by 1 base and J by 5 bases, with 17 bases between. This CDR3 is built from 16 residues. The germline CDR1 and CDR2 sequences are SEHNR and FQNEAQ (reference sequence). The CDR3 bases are TGTGCCAGCAGCTTAGGGTTCGGAGGGTCGAATACTGAAGCTTTCTTT. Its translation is CASSLGFGGSNTEAFF.

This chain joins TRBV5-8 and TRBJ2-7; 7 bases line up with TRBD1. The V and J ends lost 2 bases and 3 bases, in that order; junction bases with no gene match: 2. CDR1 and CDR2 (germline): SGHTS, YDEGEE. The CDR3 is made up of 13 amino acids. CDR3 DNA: TGTGCCAGCAGCTTAACAGGGGACTACGAGCAGTACTTC. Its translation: CASSLTGDYEQYF.

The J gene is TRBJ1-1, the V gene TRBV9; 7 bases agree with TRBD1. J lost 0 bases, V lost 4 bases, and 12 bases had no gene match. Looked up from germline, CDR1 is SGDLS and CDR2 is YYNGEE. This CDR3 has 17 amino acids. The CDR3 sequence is CASSSLGTAFMNTEAFF. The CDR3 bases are TGTGCCAGCAGCTCCCTCGGGACAGCTTTTATGAACACTGAAGCTTTCTTT.

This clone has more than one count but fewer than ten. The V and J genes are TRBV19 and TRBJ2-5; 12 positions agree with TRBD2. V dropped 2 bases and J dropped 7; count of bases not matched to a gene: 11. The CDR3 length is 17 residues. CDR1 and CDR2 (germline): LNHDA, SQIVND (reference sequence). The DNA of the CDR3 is TGTGCCAGTAGTATATTGCGGACTAGCGGGGATTCGGGGACCCAGTACTTC. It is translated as CASSILRTSGDSGTQYF.

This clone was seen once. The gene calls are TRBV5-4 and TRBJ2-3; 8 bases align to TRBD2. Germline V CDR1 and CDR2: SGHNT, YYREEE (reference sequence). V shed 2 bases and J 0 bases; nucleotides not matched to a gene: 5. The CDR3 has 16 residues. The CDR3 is CASSFRIAGSTDTQYF. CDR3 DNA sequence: TGTGCCAGCAGCTTTCGAATAGCGGGGAGCACAGATACGCAGTATTTT.

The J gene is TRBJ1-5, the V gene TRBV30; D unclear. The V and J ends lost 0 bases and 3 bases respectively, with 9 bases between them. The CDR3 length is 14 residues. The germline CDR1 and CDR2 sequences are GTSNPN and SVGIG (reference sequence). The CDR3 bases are TGTGCCTGGAGTGTACATGTCGCCAATCAGCCCCAGCATTTT. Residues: CAWSVHVANQPQHF.

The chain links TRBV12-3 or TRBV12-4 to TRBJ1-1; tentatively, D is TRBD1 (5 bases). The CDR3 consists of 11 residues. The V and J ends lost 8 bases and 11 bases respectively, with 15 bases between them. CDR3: CASAQEWKAFF. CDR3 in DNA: TGTGCCAGCGCACAGGAATGGAAGGCTTTCTTT.

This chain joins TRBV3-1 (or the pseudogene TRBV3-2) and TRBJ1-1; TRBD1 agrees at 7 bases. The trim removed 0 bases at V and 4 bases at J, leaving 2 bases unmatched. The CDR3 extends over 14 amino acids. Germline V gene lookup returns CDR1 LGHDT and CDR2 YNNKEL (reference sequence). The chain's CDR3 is CASSQDQGGTEAFF. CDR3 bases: TGTGCCAGCAGCCAAGACCAGGGGGGCACTGAAGCTTTCTTT.

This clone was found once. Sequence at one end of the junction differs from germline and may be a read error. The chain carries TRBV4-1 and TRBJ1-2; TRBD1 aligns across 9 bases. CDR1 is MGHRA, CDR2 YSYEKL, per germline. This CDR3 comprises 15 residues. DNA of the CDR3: TGCGCCAGCAGCCACGAGCCAACCGGGACAGGGAGCCTGGCCTTC. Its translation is CASSHEPTGTGSLAF.

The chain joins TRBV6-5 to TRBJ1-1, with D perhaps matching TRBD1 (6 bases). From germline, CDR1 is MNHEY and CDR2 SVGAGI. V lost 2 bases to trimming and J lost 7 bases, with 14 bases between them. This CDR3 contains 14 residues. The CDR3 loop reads CASSYGRGLGEAFF. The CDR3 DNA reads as TGTGCCAGCAGTTACGGGCGGGGGCTGGGTGAAGCTTTCTTT.

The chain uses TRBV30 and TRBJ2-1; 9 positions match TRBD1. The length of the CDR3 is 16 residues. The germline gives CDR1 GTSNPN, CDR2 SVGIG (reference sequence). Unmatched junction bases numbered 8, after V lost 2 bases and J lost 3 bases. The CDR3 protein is CAWSTPGTGHYNEQFF. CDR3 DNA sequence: TGTGCCTGGAGTACCCCCGGGACAGGGCACTACAATGAGCAGTTCTTC.

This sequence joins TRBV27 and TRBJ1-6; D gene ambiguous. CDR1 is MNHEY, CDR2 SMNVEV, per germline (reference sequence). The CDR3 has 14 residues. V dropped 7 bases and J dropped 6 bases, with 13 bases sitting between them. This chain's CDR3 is CASKGAGFNSPLHF. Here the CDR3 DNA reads TGTGCCAGCAAGGGTGCGGGCTTTAATTCACCCCTCCACTTT.

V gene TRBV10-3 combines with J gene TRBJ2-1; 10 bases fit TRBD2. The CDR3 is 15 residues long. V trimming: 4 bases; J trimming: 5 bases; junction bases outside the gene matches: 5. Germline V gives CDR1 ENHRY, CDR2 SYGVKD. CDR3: CAISASGSPDNEQFF. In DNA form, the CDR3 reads TGTGCCATCAGTGCTAGCGGGAGTCCCGACAATGAGCAGTTCTTC.

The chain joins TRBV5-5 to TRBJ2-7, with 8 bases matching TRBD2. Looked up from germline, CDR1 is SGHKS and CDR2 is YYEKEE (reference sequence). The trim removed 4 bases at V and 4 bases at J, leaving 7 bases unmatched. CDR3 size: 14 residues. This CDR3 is CASSPEGTRYEQYF. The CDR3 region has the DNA TGTGCCAGCAGCCCCGAGGGGACTAGATACGAGCAGTACTTC.

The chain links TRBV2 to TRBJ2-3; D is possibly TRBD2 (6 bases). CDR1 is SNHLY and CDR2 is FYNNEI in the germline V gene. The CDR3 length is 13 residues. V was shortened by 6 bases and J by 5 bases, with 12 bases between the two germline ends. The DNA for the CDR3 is TGTGCCAGCAGACGGGAGTCGGGAGATACGCAGTATTTT. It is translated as CASRRESGDTQYF.

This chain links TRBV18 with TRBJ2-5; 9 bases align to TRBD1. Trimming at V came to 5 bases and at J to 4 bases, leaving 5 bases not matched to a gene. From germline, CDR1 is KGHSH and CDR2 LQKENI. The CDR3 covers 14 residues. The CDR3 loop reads CASSKQGARETQYF. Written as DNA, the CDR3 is TGTGCCAGCTCAAAACAGGGGGCGCGAGAGACCCAGTACTTC.

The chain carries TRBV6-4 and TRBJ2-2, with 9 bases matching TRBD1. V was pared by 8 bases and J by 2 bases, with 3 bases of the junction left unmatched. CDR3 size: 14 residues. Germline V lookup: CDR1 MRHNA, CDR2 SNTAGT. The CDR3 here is CASWDRVNTGELFF. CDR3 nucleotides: TGTGCCAGCTGGGACAGGGTCAACACCGGGGAGCTGTTTTTT.

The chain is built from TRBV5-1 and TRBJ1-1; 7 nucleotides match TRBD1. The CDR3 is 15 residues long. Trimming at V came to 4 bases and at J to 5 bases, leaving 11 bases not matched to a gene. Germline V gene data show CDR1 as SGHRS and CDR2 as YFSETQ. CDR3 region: CASSAGQQTRTEAFF. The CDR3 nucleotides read TGCGCCAGCAGCGCGGGACAGCAGACGCGTACTGAAGCTTTCTTT.

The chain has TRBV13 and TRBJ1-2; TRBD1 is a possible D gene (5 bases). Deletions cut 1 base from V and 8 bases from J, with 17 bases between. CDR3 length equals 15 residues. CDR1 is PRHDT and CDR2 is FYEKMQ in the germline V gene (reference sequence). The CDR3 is CASSLAGERQVGYTF. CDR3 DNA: TGTGCCAGCAGCTTAGCGGGGGAACGGCAGGTCGGCTACACCTTC.

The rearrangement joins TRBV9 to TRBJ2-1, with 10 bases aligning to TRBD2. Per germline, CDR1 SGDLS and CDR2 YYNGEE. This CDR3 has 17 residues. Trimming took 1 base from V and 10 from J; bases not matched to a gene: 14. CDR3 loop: CASSVFPGSGGASEQFF. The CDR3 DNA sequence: TGTGCCAGCAGCGTATTCCCAGGGAGCGGGGGGGCCTCGGAGCAGTTCTTC.

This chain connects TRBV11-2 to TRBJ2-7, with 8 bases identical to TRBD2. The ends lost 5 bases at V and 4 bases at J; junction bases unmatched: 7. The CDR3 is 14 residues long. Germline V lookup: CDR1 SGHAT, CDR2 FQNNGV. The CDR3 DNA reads TGTGCCAGCAGCGCCCGACTAGCGCCGTACGAGCAGTACTTC. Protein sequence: CASSARLAPYEQYF.

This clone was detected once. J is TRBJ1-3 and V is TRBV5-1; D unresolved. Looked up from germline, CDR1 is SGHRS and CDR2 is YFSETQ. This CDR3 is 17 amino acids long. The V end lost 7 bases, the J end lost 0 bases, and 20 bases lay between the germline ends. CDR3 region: CASSPDPGGFSGNTIYF. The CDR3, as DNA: TGCGCCAGCTCACCGGATCCAGGAGGGTTCTCTGGAAACACCATATATTTT.

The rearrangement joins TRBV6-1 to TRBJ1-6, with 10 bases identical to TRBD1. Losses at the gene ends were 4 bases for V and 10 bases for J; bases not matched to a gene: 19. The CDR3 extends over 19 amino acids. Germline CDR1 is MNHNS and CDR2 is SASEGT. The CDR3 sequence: CASSVRRSGTGAKRSPLHF. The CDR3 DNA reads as TGTGCCAGCAGTGTACGCAGATCCGGGACAGGGGCTAAGCGGTCACCCCTCCACTTT.

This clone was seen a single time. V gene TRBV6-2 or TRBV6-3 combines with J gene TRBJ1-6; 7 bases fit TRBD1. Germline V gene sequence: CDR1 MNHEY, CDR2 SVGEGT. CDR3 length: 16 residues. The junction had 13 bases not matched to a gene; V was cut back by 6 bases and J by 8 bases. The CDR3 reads CASSPAPTGKYSPLHF. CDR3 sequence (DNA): TGTGCCAGCAGCCCTGCTCCGACAGGGAAGTATTCACCCCTCCACTTT.

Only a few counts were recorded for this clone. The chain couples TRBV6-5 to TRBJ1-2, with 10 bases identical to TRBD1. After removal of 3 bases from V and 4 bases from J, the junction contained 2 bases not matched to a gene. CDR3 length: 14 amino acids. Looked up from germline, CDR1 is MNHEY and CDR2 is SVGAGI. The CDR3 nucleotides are TGTGCCAGCAGTTATGGACAGGGGGTCTATGGCTACACCTTC. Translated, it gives CASSYGQGVYGYTF.

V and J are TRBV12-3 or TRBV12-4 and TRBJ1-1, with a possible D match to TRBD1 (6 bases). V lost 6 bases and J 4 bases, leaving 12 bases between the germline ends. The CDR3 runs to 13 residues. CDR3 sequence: CASSYTGTTEAFF. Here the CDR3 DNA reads TGTGCCAGCAGCTACACAGGGACCACTGAAGCTTTCTTT.

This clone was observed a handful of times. The CDR3 is CASSPSGRLNYNSPLHF. DNA of the CDR3: TGCGCCAGCAGCCCCTCCGGTAGACTCAACTATAATTCACCCCTCCACTTT. The chain carries TRBV4-1 and TRBJ1-6; D not certain. V shed 4 bases and J shed 3 bases, with 16 bases lying between them. Germline loops: CDR1 MGHRA, CDR2 YSYEKL. The CDR3 is 17 amino acids.